This T cell receptor (beta chain) derives from a study of cytomegalovirus exposure and HLA in healthy donors. Study-level results: Immune exposure data for these donors was limited to CMV serostatus. The productive fraction for most TCR beta V segments was about 87% or about 30% in an earlier analysis. TRBV6-2, TRBV6-3 and other indistinguishable V segments were excluded.

The PCR employed 60 Vbeta primers together with 13 Jbeta primers. The protocol was immunoSEQ multiplex PCR, while the TCRdb copy is restricted to in-frame clones and leaves out a portion. This sample yields about 120,000 clones, of which 75% to 80% are seen a single time; around 10% belongs to the top ten. This clone was seen a few times. No antigen is known for it. V lost 0 bases to trimming and J lost 6 bases, with 6 bases between them. Germline CDR1 is MNHNY and CDR2 is SVGAGI (reference sequence). The CDR3 contains 13 residues. The receptor was derived from a woman between 40 and 55 years old in good health and CMV-seropositive. Sequenced input: PBMCs. V is TRBV6-6 and J is TRBJ2-1; possibly TRBD2 for D (5 bases). CDR3 sequence (DNA): TGTGCCAGCAGTTACTCGGGAGTCAATGAGCAGTTCTTC. This codes for CASSYSGVNEQFF.